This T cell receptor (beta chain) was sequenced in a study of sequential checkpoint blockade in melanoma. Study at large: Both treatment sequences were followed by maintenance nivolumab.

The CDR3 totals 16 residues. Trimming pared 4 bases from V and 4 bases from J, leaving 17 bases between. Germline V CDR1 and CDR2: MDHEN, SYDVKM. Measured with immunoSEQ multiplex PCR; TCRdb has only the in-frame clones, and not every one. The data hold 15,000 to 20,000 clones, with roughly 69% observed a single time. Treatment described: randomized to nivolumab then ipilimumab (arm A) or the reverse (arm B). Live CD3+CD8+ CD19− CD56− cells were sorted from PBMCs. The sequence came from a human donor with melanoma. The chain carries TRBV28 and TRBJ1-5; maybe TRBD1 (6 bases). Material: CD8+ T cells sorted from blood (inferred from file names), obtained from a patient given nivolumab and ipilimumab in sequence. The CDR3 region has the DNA TGTGCCAGCAGTTCAAAACAGGGATTCGGGAATCAGCCCCAGCATTTT. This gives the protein CASSSKQGFGNQPQHF. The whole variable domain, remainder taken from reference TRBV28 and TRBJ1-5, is DVKVTQSSRYLVKRTGEKVFLECVQDMDHENMFWYRQDPGLGLRLIYFSYDVKMKEKGDIPEGYSVSREKKERFSLILESASTNQTSMYLCASSSKQGFGNQPQHFGDGTRLSIL.